Ten or more counts support the clone carrying this T cell receptor beta chain. Antigen: not known. Bulk TCR libraries were made with methods that had been previously described and with listed TCR primers. One entry per CDR3 protein results from TCRdb running MiXCR on the PCR reads. The data hold 85,000 to 100,000 distinct CDR3 sequences, with around 23% observed a single time. V was clipped by 2 bases and J by 3 bases; unmatched bases: 4. From germline, CDR1 is SGHNT and CDR2 YYREEE (reference sequence). The CDR3 runs 14 residues. Sorted inputs of roughly 17,000 to 1,000,000 cells, with 10%, 30% or 50% RNA, yielded naive CD8 libraries. Naive CD8 T cell sorting was performed on the CD8+CD4-CCR7+CD45RA+ phenotype. These data originate in a study of molecular identifiers for immune sequencing clone quantification. General study points: Over 98% of effector molecules, yet under 1% of naive-cell molecules, were held by clones above 20 RNA copies.

V and J are TRBV5-4 and TRBJ2-7; 8 nucleotides match TRBD1. Sequencing was done on a sample of naive CD8+ T cells from blood, with Jurkat cell RNA spiked in. The subset is: FACS-sorted CD8+CD4-CCR7+CD45RA+ naive T cells. The sequence was collected from a human donor in good health. Some libraries in this study had Jurkat cell RNA spiked in. The CDR3 protein is CASSFGTGDYEQYF. In nucleotides, the CDR3 is TGTGCCAGCAGCTTTGGGACAGGAGACTACGAGCAGTACTTC.